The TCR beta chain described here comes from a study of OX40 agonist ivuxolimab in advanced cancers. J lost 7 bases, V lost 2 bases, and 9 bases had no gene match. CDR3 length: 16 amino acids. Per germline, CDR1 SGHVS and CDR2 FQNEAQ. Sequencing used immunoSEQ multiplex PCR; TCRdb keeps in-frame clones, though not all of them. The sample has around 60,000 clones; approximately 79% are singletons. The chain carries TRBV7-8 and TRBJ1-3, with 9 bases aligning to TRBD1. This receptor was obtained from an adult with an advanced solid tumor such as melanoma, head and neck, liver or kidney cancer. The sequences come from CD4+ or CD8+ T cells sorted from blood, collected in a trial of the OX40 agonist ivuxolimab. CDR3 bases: TGTGCCAGCAGCTTAATTCGAGGGGGACAGGGCAACACCATATATTTT. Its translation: CASSLIRGGQGNTIYF.